The source of this T cell receptor (beta chain) is a study of tumor-infiltrating lymphocytes in primary liver carcinoma. Overall study findings and caveats: Pairs of tumor regions overlapped more than tumor-adjacent and tumor-blood pairs did. A significantly higher top-250-clone fraction was found in tumors than in blood (p = 0.039).

With respect to this clonotype: No antigen is known for it.

The CDR3 is 14 residues long. V dropped 2 bases and J dropped 8 bases, with 16 bases sitting between them. Per the germline V gene, CDR1 is PRHDT and CDR2 is FYEKMQ (reference sequence). From 400 to 550 ng total RNA, TCR beta cDNA was generated with a primer in the constant region. Three nested multiplex PCR rounds of slightly modified ARM-PCR generated TCR beta libraries. In the first two PCR rounds, TRBV1-TRBV30 forward primers were paired with a C-beta reverse primer, and each round lasted about 9 cycles. TCRdb fed the multiplex PCR reads into MiXCR, producing one record per CDR3 protein. The sample shows 300,000 to 400,000 distinct CDR3 sequences, 65% of them seen only once. Both blood RNA, taken from unsorted whole blood, and germline DNA were extracted. At sampling, these chronic HBV carriers had received no treatment.

The genes are TRBV13 and TRBJ2-7, with D perhaps being TRBD1 or TRBD2 (5 bases each). Sequencing used peripheral blood. The TCR originated in a man between 40 and 49 years old with primary liver carcinoma and hepatitis B virus infection. CDR3 amino acids: CASSLMVKGSKQYF. Here the CDR3 DNA reads TGTGCCAGCAGCTTAATGGTTAAGGGGAGCAAGCAGTACTTC.